The T cell receptor beta chain under discussion was sequenced for a study of shared clonotypes between healthy human individuals. Deep-level assay runs were performed. Approximately 210 ng DNA, around 30,000 T cell genomes, went into each sorted-subset replicate PCR. Profiling relied on immunoSEQ multiplex PCR, and the TCRdb table lists in-frame clones only, not all of them. The sample includes more than 1,200,000 clones, approximately 98.5% of them seen just once. V shed 2 bases and J shed 1 base, with 10 bases lying between them. This CDR3 comprises 15 residues. Germline loops: CDR1 LGHNA, CDR2 YNFKEQ.

This rearrangement joins TRBV4-2 to TRBJ2-3, with a weak D call TRBD2 (6 bases). Sequenced input: naive CD4+ T cells sorted from blood. Subset: CD45RA+ positively selected. This TCR came from a man aged 25 to 40 in good health. The CDR3 DNA sequence: TGTGCCAGCAGCCAACTAACGGGGGGCACAGATACGCAGTATTTT. This codes for CASSQLTGGTDTQYF.